Shown below are 25 T cell receptor beta chains from a single sample sequenced in a study of shared clonotypes between healthy human individuals. TCRdb's table, derived via immunoSEQ multiplex PCR, lists solely in-frame clones and lacks some. The table includes hundreds of thousands of clones, approximately 92% detected once. Terminally differentiated effector memory CD45RA+ cells were left out of the naive CD8 fraction, which was CD45RO-negative and positively selected for CCR7. The specimen sequenced was naive CD8+ T cells sorted from blood. These TCRs come from a man aged 25 to 40 in good health.

The V and J genes are TRBV2 and TRBJ2-3; unclear D gene. Trimming pared 10 bases from V and 3 bases from J, leaving 11 bases between. The CDR3 spans 12 residues. Germline V lookup: CDR1 SNHLY, CDR2 FYNNEI. The CDR3 coding sequence is TGTGCCAACGTAAGGTGGACAGATACGCAGTATTTT. Its translation: CANVRWTDTQYF.

The V call is TRBV27, the J call TRBJ2-2; no firm D call. From germline, CDR1 is MNHEY and CDR2 SMNVEV (reference sequence). Trimming removed 8 bases from V and 6 bases from J, with 13 bases in between. This CDR3 region has 13 residues. The CDR3 is CASSPRRPGELFF. CDR3 sequence (DNA): TGTGCCAGCTCACCCCGACGCCCCGGGGAGCTGTTTTTT.

V and J are TRBV28 and TRBJ2-1; TRBD2 aligns across 11 bases. Germline loops: CDR1 MDHEN, CDR2 SYDVKM. The CDR3 totals 15 residues. Unmatched junction bases numbered 5, after V lost 6 bases and J lost 4 bases. The CDR3 is CASRQTSGAYNEQFF. In DNA form, the CDR3 reads TGTGCCAGCAGGCAGACTAGCGGGGCTTACAATGAGCAGTTCTTC. Together with reference TRBV28 and TRBJ2-1, the CDR3 gives the full variable domain: DVKVTQSSRYLVKRTGEKVFLECVQDMDHENMFWYRQDPGLGLRLIYFSYDVKMKEKGDIPEGYSVSREKKERFSLILESASTNQTSMYLCASRQTSGAYNEQFFGPGTRLTVL.

The chain carries TRBV10-1 and TRBJ2-7; possible D gene TRBD2, 5 bases. The CDR3 runs 13 residues. Trimming stripped 4 bases from V and 0 bases from J, with 7 bases between. Per germline, CDR1 WNHNN and CDR2 SYGVQD (reference sequence). The CDR3 here is CASSVGLSYEQYF. CDR3 in DNA: TGCGCCAGCAGTGTTGGACTCTCCTACGAGCAGTACTTC.

Only one count was recorded for this clone. This chain links TRBV7-2 with TRBJ2-5; D is possibly TRBD1 or TRBD2 (5 bases each). Germline values: CDR1 SGHTA, CDR2 FQGNSA. The CDR3 is made up of 14 amino acids. The CDR3 DNA sequence: TGTGCAGGCCGGGGCTTAGGGGTTTGGGAGACCCAGTACTTC. Encoded protein: CAGRGLGVWETQYF.

Turning to this clone: Within the sample, other DNA sequences also encode this same CDR3. For the CDR3, the DNA is TGCGCCAGCAGCCAAGATTGGGGTAGCACTGAAGCTTTCTTT. It specifies CASSQDWGSTEAFF. J is TRBJ1-1 and V is TRBV4-1, with D hard to call. The CDR3 runs 14 residues. Trimming left V 0 bases short and J 4 bases short, with 9 bases between. Germline V lookup: CDR1 MGHRA, CDR2 YSYEKL.

Only one count was recorded for this clone. The chain recombines TRBV4-1 with TRBJ2-1; D gene ambiguous. Germline values: CDR1 MGHRA, CDR2 YSYEKL. The CDR3 extends over 14 amino acids. The V and J ends lost 6 bases and 4 bases respectively, with 13 bases between them. The CDR3 coding sequence is TGCGCCAGCAGGTCAGTAGCAGAGTACAATGAGCAGTTCTTC. It specifies CASRSVAEYNEQFF.

This chain joins TRBV7-9 and TRBJ2-7, with D possibly matching TRBD1 (6 bases). This CDR3 contains 14 residues. The V gene lost 5 bases and the J gene lost 2 bases, with 13 bases spanning the gap. Germline CDR1 reads SEHNR; CDR2 reads FQNEAQ (reference sequence). The CDR3 loop is CASSPRQEPYEQYF. In nucleotides, the CDR3 is TGTGCCAGCAGCCCCAGACAGGAGCCCTACGAGCAGTACTTC. Full variable domain (missing parts from reference TRBV7-9 and TRBJ2-7): DTGVSQNPRHKITKRGQNVTFRCDPISEHNRLYWYRQTLGQGPEFLTYFQNEAQLEKSRLLSDRFSAERPKGSFSTLEIQRTEQGDSAMYLCASSPRQEPYEQYFGPGTRLTVT.

This chain links TRBV9 with TRBJ2-1; D ambiguous. Germline CDR1 is SGDLS and CDR2 is YYNGEE. Trimming pared 3 bases from V and 9 bases from J, leaving 22 bases between. The CDR3 is 16 amino acids. The DNA of the CDR3 is TGTGCCAGCAGCGCACGTGTGGCCGGGCGTGATGGTGAGCAGTTCTTC. This translates into CASSARVAGRDGEQFF.

The chain links TRBV4-3 to TRBJ2-7; 7 bases align to TRBD2. Germline CDR1 LGHNA, CDR2 YSLEER. The V gene end was trimmed by 0 bases and the J gene end by 3 bases; junction bases not matched to a gene: 8. CDR3 length: 16 amino acids. The CDR3 nucleotides read TGCGCCAGCAGCCAAGATAGGTCTAGCGGCAGCTACGAGCAGTACTTC. Protein: CASSQDRSSGSYEQYF.

This chain links TRBV27 with TRBJ2-1; 10 bases are a match to TRBD2. In germline, CDR1 is MNHEY, CDR2 SMNVEV (reference sequence). V gave up 4 bases and J gave up 8 bases; unmatched junction bases: 8. The CDR3 extends over 15 amino acids. CDR3: CASSYLAGAKDEQFF. The CDR3 nucleotides read TGTGCCAGCAGTTACCTAGCGGGAGCTAAAGATGAGCAGTTCTTC.

The V and J genes are TRBV4-1 and TRBJ2-2; 8 positions match TRBD1. This CDR3 has 18 amino acids. Germline CDR1 MGHRA, CDR2 YSYEKL. The V segment lost 0 bases and the J segment 3 bases; nucleotides outside the gene matches: 9. In nucleotides, the CDR3 is TGCGCCAGCAGCCAAGAGGGCCACAGGGGGTATGACACCGGGGAGCTGTTTTTT. This encodes CASSQEGHRGYDTGELFF.

The gene calls are TRBV10-3 and TRBJ1-1; D gene ambiguous. The CDR3 loop spans 13 amino acids. Trimming shortened V by 6 bases and J by 4 bases, and 12 bases separated the two germline ends. Germline-derived CDR1 and CDR2 are ENHRY and SYGVKD. The CDR3 DNA reads TGTGCCATCAGGACCAGTCTGGGCACTGAAGCTTTCTTT. It codes for CAIRTSLGTEAFF.

V usage is TRBV7-9 and J usage is TRBJ2-1, with a possible D match to TRBD1 (5 bases). The CDR3 sequence is 14 residues long. The germline V gene encodes CDR1 SEHNR and CDR2 FQNEAQ (reference sequence). V was pared by 4 bases and J by 5 bases, with 12 bases between. The CDR3 sequence: CASSWGRGNNEQFF. The CDR3 bases are TGTGCCAGCAGCTGGGGAAGGGGTAACAATGAGCAGTTCTTC.

CDR3 DNA sequence: TGTGCCAGCAGCGTAGCTATGAGCGGGATCCAAGAGACCCAGTACTTC. Its protein product is CASSVAMSGIQETQYF. This chain links TRBV9 with TRBJ2-5; TRBD2 matches 7 bases. J lost 1 base, V lost 0 bases, and 6 bases had no gene match. CDR3 length equals 16 residues. Per germline, CDR1 SGDLS and CDR2 YYNGEE.

V gene TRBV7-9 combines with J gene TRBJ2-7, with 7 nucleotides matching TRBD1. The CDR3 contains 16 residues. Per the germline V gene, CDR1 is SEHNR and CDR2 is FQNEAQ (reference sequence). Losses at the gene ends were 0 bases for V and 2 bases for J; bases not matched to a gene: 7. DNA for the CDR3: TGTGCCAGCAGCTTAGCGCAGGGGACAGCCACCTACGAGCAGTACTTC. It encodes CASSLAQGTATYEQYF.

This clone was picked up a small number of times. The chain uses TRBV5-5 and TRBJ2-7, with 8 bases lining up with TRBD2. Germline-derived CDR1 and CDR2 are SGHKS and YYEKEE (reference sequence). Germline trimming cut 4 bases from V and 5 bases from J; bases unmatched to any gene: 5. The CDR3 length is 13 residues. CDR3 DNA sequence: TGTGCCAGCAGCCCGGGGGGGAGCAACGAGCAGTACTTC. Its translation: CASSPGGSNEQYF.

The chain employs TRBV7-9 and TRBJ2-1; TRBD2 aligns across 13 bases. Germline V lookup: CDR1 SEHNR, CDR2 FQNEAQ (reference sequence). This CDR3 is built from 16 residues. V lost 6 bases to trimming and J lost 2 bases; unmatched junction nucleotides: 4. DNA for the CDR3: TGTGCCAGCAGAGCCGGGACTAGCGGGGCCTACAATGAGCAGTTCTTC. Translated, it gives CASRAGTSGAYNEQFF.

The rearrangement links TRBV29-1 to TRBJ2-4, with D possibly being TRBD1 (5 bases). There are 15 residues in the CDR3. The germline CDR1 and CDR2 sequences are SQVTM and ANQGSEA. V lost 1 base and J 8 bases, leaving 18 bases between the germline ends. The DNA of the CDR3 is TGCAGCGTTGAAGGTGGGGCGAGCCCCCCAGACATTCAGTACTTC. Protein: CSVEGGASPPDIQYF. Drawing the rest from reference TRBV29-1 and TRBJ2-4, the complete variable domain is SAVISQKPSRDICQRGTSLTIQCQVDSQVTMMFWYRQQPGQSLTLIATANQGSEATYESGFVIDKFPISRPNLTFSTLTVSNMSPEDSSIYLCSVEGGASPPDIQYFGAGTRLSVL.

The rearrangement joins TRBV5-4 to TRBJ2-1; 13 positions match TRBD2. Germline V lookup: CDR1 SGHNT, CDR2 YYREEE (reference sequence). The CDR3 length is 18 residues. After removal of 4 bases from V and 0 bases from J, the junction contained 7 bases not matched to a gene. The CDR3 sequence: CASSQGLAGPSSYNEQFF. CDR3 DNA: TGTGCCAGCAGCCAGGGACTAGCGGGACCGAGCTCCTACAATGAGCAGTTCTTC.

The gene calls are TRBV25-1 and TRBJ1-4, with TRBD1 matching 9 bases. The V and J ends lost 6 bases and 5 bases, in that order; junction bases with no gene match: 4. Germline lookup yields CDR1 MGHDK and CDR2 SYGVNS. This CDR3 spans 14 amino acids. CDR3 amino acids: CASSNRGLNEKLFF. DNA of the CDR3: TGTGCCAGCAGCAACAGGGGGCTGAATGAAAAACTGTTTTTT.

This clone showed up just once. The chain uses TRBV4-1 and TRBJ1-1, with a weak D call TRBD1 (5 bases). The germline V gene has CDR1 MGHRA and CDR2 YSYEKL. CDR3 length: 15 amino acids. Between the trimmed V and J ends, which lost 0 bases and 0 bases, there was a span of 8 bases. CDR3 residues: CASSQEEGLNTEAFF. The DNA for the CDR3 is TGCGCCAGCAGCCAAGAGGAGGGGTTGAACACTGAAGCTTTCTTT.

The gene calls are TRBV14 and TRBJ2-4, with TRBD1 identical over 8 bases. Per the germline V gene, CDR1 is SGHDN and CDR2 is FVKESK. The V gene end was trimmed by 4 bases and the J gene end by 2 bases; junction bases not matched to a gene: 10. The length of the CDR3 is 17 residues. CDR3: CASSLHGQGASKNIQYF. CDR3 bases: TGTGCCAGCAGCCTCCACGGGCAGGGGGCCTCCAAAAACATTCAGTACTTC.

This clone was picked up one time. This chain connects TRBV19 to TRBJ1-2, with D possibly being TRBD1 (6 bases). Germline CDR1 reads LNHDA; CDR2 reads SQIVND (reference sequence). The CDR3 totals 16 residues. Trimming took off 1 base at V and 4 bases at J, with 16 bases between the two ends. The CDR3 protein is CASSIVPGAAVYGYTF. The CDR3 coding sequence is TGTGCCAGTAGTATAGTGCCAGGGGCAGCGGTCTATGGCTACACCTTC.

The chain combines TRBV5-4 with TRBJ2-7; D is possibly TRBD1 (5 bases). The CDR3 is 13 residues long. The V gene's germline CDR1 is SGHNT and CDR2 YYREEE (reference sequence). V was shortened by 10 bases and J by 2 bases, with 16 bases between the two germline ends. Written as DNA, the CDR3 is TGTGCCTGGGGCGCTTCGGTCACCTACGAGCAGTACTTC. Its protein product is CAWGASVTYEQYF.